This is a list of T cell receptor beta chains from one sample in a study of blood T cell repertoires in COVID-19. Assay: immunoSEQ multiplex PCR; the TCRdb copy retains only in-frame clones and omits some. The data hold approximately 470,000 clones, with about nine tenths observed a single time. The specimen sequenced was PBMCs or T cells enriched from blood (not recorded which). The receptors here all came from a woman in her late teens or twenties who had recovered from COVID-19. The CDR3 runs from the conserved cysteine through the conserved F or W. The order of the fields is V gene, clone size, J gene, CDR3 protein. Clone size appears in some rows only: once, few, many, or a class for an expanded clone.

v_gene: TRBV12-5; abundance: .; j_gene: TRBJ2-3; CDR3aa: CASGFKAGGTDTQYF
v_gene: TRBV19; abundance: .; j_gene: TRBJ1-4; CDR3aa: CASRREGSEKLFF
v_gene: TRBV2; abundance: .; j_gene: TRBJ1-2; CDR3aa: CASSEGGQGGRGSRDGYTF
v_gene: TRBV6-5; abundance: .; j_gene: TRBJ1-1; CDR3aa: CASSYLDRGYSAFF
v_gene: TRBV6-5; abundance: few; j_gene: TRBJ1-3; CDR3aa: CASSYQSDSGNTIYF
v_gene: TRBV28; abundance: .; j_gene: TRBJ1-1; CDR3aa: CASRGAGNTEAFF
v_gene: TRBV4-2; abundance: .; j_gene: TRBJ1-4; CDR3aa: CASSQTEDNEKLFF
v_gene: TRBV28; abundance: .; j_gene: TRBJ2-3; CDR3aa: CASRDTRAGNTDTQYF
v_gene: TRBV5-4; abundance: .; j_gene: TRBJ2-1; CDR3aa: CASSRRDRGYNEQFF
v_gene: TRBV5-6; abundance: .; j_gene: TRBJ2-7; CDR3aa: CASSRGTTYEQYF
v_gene: TRBV12-5; abundance: .; j_gene: TRBJ1-5; CDR3aa: CASGEDRLGSQPQHF
v_gene: TRBV5-1; abundance: .; j_gene: TRBJ1-1; CDR3aa: CASIRGAGGTNTEAFF
v_gene: TRBV27; abundance: .; j_gene: TRBJ2-2; CDR3aa: CASSLTGTANTGELFF
v_gene: TRBV4-2; abundance: .; j_gene: TRBJ2-2; CDR3aa: CASSQDERAGQLFF
v_gene: TRBV2; abundance: .; j_gene: TRBJ2-1; CDR3aa: CASSARILAGGPSEQFF
v_gene: TRBV18; abundance: once; j_gene: TRBJ1-2; CDR3aa: CASSPYTGDYGYTF
v_gene: TRBV5-1; abundance: .; j_gene: TRBJ2-1; CDR3aa: CASSSSGGGSYNEQFF
v_gene: TRBV10-2; abundance: .; j_gene: TRBJ1-4; CDR3aa: CASRPGQGVTNEKLFF
v_gene: TRBV29-1; abundance: .; j_gene: TRBJ2-5; CDR3aa: CSVEGQSYQETQYF
v_gene: TRBV3-1/TRBV3-2; abundance: .; j_gene: TRBJ2-7; CDR3aa: CASSQEWAGGPGEQYF
v_gene: TRBV2; abundance: .; j_gene: TRBJ2-7; CDR3aa: CASMGLAGIEQYF
v_gene: TRBV9; abundance: few; j_gene: TRBJ2-5; CDR3aa: CASPREGSQETQYF
v_gene: TRBV5-1; abundance: .; j_gene: TRBJ2-7; CDR3aa: CASSLRAGGPSGEQYF
v_gene: TRBV5-1; abundance: .; j_gene: TRBJ1-3; CDR3aa: CASRAANTIYF
v_gene: TRBV5-1; abundance: once; j_gene: TRBJ2-2; CDR3aa: CASSLDGNTGELFF
v_gene: TRBV6-6; abundance: .; j_gene: TRBJ1-5; CDR3aa: CASSRTENNQPQHF
v_gene: TRBV5-1; abundance: .; j_gene: TRBJ1-1; CDR3aa: CASSLRGRDAEGAFF
v_gene: TRBV5-6; abundance: .; j_gene: TRBJ1-5; CDR3aa: CASSSYGGGTQHF
v_gene: TRBV2; abundance: once; j_gene: TRBJ1-1; CDR3aa: CAGGWDTEAFF
v_gene: TRBV19; abundance: .; j_gene: TRBJ2-1; CDR3aa: CASSLTSGEQFF
v_gene: TRBV28; abundance: .; j_gene: TRBJ1-2; CDR3aa: CASSPPLAGANYGYTF
v_gene: TRBV30; abundance: .; j_gene: TRBJ1-4; CDR3aa: CAWSTGLSEKLFF
v_gene: TRBV2; abundance: .; j_gene: TRBJ2-7; CDR3aa: CASSELGTGDYEQYF
v_gene: TRBV5-8; abundance: .; j_gene: TRBJ1-1; CDR3aa: CASSPRVERESNTEAFF
v_gene: TRBV5-8; abundance: .; j_gene: TRBJ2-7; CDR3aa: CASSSTGFYEQYF
v_gene: TRBV6-2/TRBV6-3; abundance: .; j_gene: TRBJ1-5; CDR3aa: CASSPRGQGTYQPQHF
v_gene: TRBV4-1; abundance: .; j_gene: TRBJ2-7; CDR3aa: CASSQNRDRTYEQYF
v_gene: TRBV5-1; abundance: .; j_gene: TRBJ1-5; CDR3aa: CASSLEGGPESQPQHF
v_gene: TRBV7-9; abundance: .; j_gene: TRBJ1-2; CDR3aa: CASSLVSSGNYGYTF
v_gene: TRBV2; abundance: .; j_gene: TRBJ1-6; CDR3aa: CASSDRQPNSPLHF
v_gene: TRBV5-6; abundance: .; j_gene: TRBJ2-5; CDR3aa: CASSYDRGKGTQYF
v_gene: TRBV5-1; abundance: .; j_gene: TRBJ1-1; CDR3aa: CASSWWTGKNTEAFF
v_gene: TRBV6-5; abundance: .; j_gene: TRBJ1-2; CDR3aa: CASSYTGTGGYGYTF
v_gene: TRBV28; abundance: .; j_gene: TRBJ1-5; CDR3aa: CAISLRDRGPGNQPQHF
v_gene: TRBV30; abundance: .; j_gene: TRBJ1-2; CDR3aa: CAWSESSGTFNYGYTF
v_gene: TRBV19; abundance: .; j_gene: TRBJ1-5; CDR3aa: CASSGQGGDSAQHF